The next 19 T cell receptor beta chains were all read from a single sample in a study of identical twins. One entry per CDR3 protein results from TCRdb running MiXCR on the 5' RACE reads. The table lists about 340,000 distinct CDR3 sequences, roughly 9% of them singletons. Sequenced sample: naive T cells sorted from blood. Receptors were obtained from a woman between 50 and 59 years old in good health.

This clonotype was picked up many times. The V call is TRBV20-1, the J call TRBJ2-1; no reliable D call. This CDR3 comprises 15 residues. The V and J ends lost 5 bases and 2 bases respectively, with 16 bases between them. Germline assignment: CDR1 DFQATT and CDR2 SNEGSKA (reference sequence). The DNA of the CDR3 is TGCAGTGCTGCTACCGGGCCCTGGACCTACAATGAGCAGTTCTTC. Translating gives CSAATGPWTYNEQFF.

Points on this clonotype: Mismatch with germline at one junction end may stem from a read error. The chain carries TRBV9 and TRBJ2-3; D is undetermined. The CDR3 is 9 residues long. Germline loops: CDR1 SGDLS, CDR2 YYNGEE. DNA of the CDR3: TGTGCGAGCACAGATACGCAGTATTTT. This gives the protein CASTDTQYF.

At least ten counts were recorded for this clonotype. The chain has TRBV5-1 and TRBJ2-1; D perhaps matches TRBD2 (6 bases). V was shortened by 1 base and J by 3 bases, with 11 bases between the two germline ends. The germline gives CDR1 SGHRS, CDR2 YFSETQ. CDR3 length: 15 amino acids. CDR3 loop: CASSLMEGNYNEQFF. The CDR3 nucleotides read TGCGCCAGCAGCTTGATGGAGGGAAACTACAATGAGCAGTTCTTC. Combining the CDR3 with reference TRBV5-1 and TRBJ2-1 gives the whole variable domain KAGVTQTPRYLIKTRGQQVTLSCSPISGHRSVSWYQQTPGQGLQFLFEYFSETQRNKGNFPGRFSGRQFSNSRSEMNVSTLELGDSALYLCASSLMEGNYNEQFFGPGTRLTVL.

This clonotype was found a few times. The chain's CDR3 is CASSYAGRTEAFF. CDR3 in DNA: TGTGCCAGCAGTTACGCGGGCCGCACTGAAGCTTTCTTT. The V and J genes are TRBV6-5 and TRBJ1-1; no reliable D call. Deletions cut 2 bases from V and 4 bases from J, with 8 bases between. Germline V gives CDR1 MNHEY, CDR2 SVGAGI. The CDR3 sequence is 13 residues long.

This clonotype has ten or more counts. This chain connects TRBV12-3 or TRBV12-4 to TRBJ1-2; D might be TRBD1 (5 bases). The V gene lost 3 bases and the J gene lost 8 bases, with 16 bases spanning the gap. This CDR3 contains 14 residues. CDR3 sequence: CASSFYSGLRGYTF. DNA of the CDR3: TGTGCCAGCAGTTTTTACTCAGGGTTGAGGGGCTACACCTTC.

This clonotype was observed many times. The chain uses TRBV29-1 and TRBJ1-3; D is ambiguous. V lost 7 bases and J 0 bases, leaving 7 bases between the germline ends. From germline, CDR1 is SQVTM and CDR2 ANQGSEA. The CDR3 extends over 12 amino acids. This CDR3 reads CSGQNSGNTIYF. The CDR3, as DNA: TGCAGCGGTCAGAACTCTGGAAACACCATATATTTT.

The J gene is TRBJ2-7, the V gene TRBV20-1; D is uncertain. Germline V gives CDR1 DFQATT, CDR2 SNEGSKA (reference sequence). The V and J ends lost 3 bases and 5 bases respectively, with 8 bases between them. This CDR3 spans 11 amino acids. The CDR3 is CSARGFDEQYF. The CDR3 bases are TGCAGTGCTAGGGGTTTCGACGAGCAGTACTTC.

The chain carries TRBV19 and TRBJ2-5; a possible D gene is TRBD2 (6 bases). The V gene's germline CDR1 is LNHDA and CDR2 SQIVND (reference sequence). This CDR3 has 13 residues. Trimming pared 2 bases from V and 9 bases from J, leaving 13 bases between. The CDR3 spells CASSISGWEAQYF. The CDR3 region has the DNA TGTGCCAGTAGTATAAGTGGCTGGGAGGCCCAGTACTTC.

This clonotype was counted only a few times. DNA for the CDR3: TGTGCCATCCGCGGGGACACCTACGAGCAGTACGTC. This translates into CAIRGDTYEQYV. The chain couples TRBV10-3 to TRBJ2-7; D possibly uses TRBD1 or TRBD2 (6 bases each). The germline V gene encodes CDR1 ENHRY and CDR2 SYGVKD. This CDR3 region has 12 residues. Trimming removed 8 bases at V and 2 bases at J, with 10 bases between.

This clonotype has ten or more counts. The chain uses TRBV20-1 and TRBJ2-1; D unclear. The CDR3 is made up of 15 amino acids. Germline values: CDR1 DFQATT, CDR2 SNEGSKA (reference sequence). Trimming stripped 2 bases from V and 0 bases from J, with 11 bases between. This CDR3 is CSARNPRFSYNEQFF. The CDR3 region has the DNA TGCAGTGCTAGAAATCCCCGATTCTCCTACAATGAGCAGTTCTTC.

The chain links TRBV3-1 to TRBJ2-1; D not certain. Trimming took 1 base from V and 3 from J, leaving 13 bases between them. The CDR3 extends over 16 amino acids. Germline CDR1 and CDR2: LGHDT and YNNKEL (reference sequence). Here the CDR3 reads CASSQVGGVNYNEQFF. CDR3 DNA: TGTGCCAGCAGCCAAGTTGGCGGAGTTAACTACAATGAGCAGTTCTTC.

This clonotype has ten or more counts. The rearrangement links TRBV18 to TRBJ2-3; 8 positions agree with TRBD2. From germline, CDR1 is KGHSH and CDR2 LQKENI. Trimming at V came to 3 bases and at J to 2 bases, leaving 4 bases not matched to a gene. The CDR3 has 15 amino acids. CDR3 loop: CASSPTGGPTDTQYF. The CDR3 DNA is TGTGCCAGCTCACCTACGGGAGGGCCCACAGATACGCAGTATTTT.

This clonotype was observed a few times. This chain uses TRBV14 with TRBJ1-1; D is perhaps TRBD1 (6 bases). The CDR3 consists of 14 residues. From germline, CDR1 is SGHDN and CDR2 FVKESK. V was clipped by 5 bases and J by 2 bases, with 12 bases between them. The CDR3 loop reads CASSRLQGNTEAFF. The CDR3 coding sequence is TGTGCCAGCAGCAGACTACAGGGCAACACTGAAGCTTTCTTT.

This clonotype was seen only a few times. This chain uses TRBV5-1 with TRBJ2-3; D is uncertain. This CDR3 has 15 amino acids. Germline CDR1 reads SGHRS; CDR2 reads YFSETQ. V lost 0 bases and J lost 2, with 10 bases in between. Here the CDR3 reads CASSLAQAVTDTQYF. CDR3 DNA sequence: TGCGCCAGCAGCTTGGCCCAGGCGGTCACAGATACGCAGTATTTT.

The chain has TRBV11-2 and TRBJ2-5; D is possibly TRBD1 (6 bases). CDR1 is SGHAT, CDR2 FQNNGV, per germline. The CDR3 consists of 14 residues. Trimming pared 5 bases from V and 3 bases from J, leaving 13 bases between. CDR3 amino acids: CASSADSHKETQYF. CDR3 coding DNA: TGTGCCAGCAGCGCGGACAGTCATAAAGAGACCCAGTACTTC.

J is TRBJ2-7 and V is TRBV5-1; a weak D match, TRBD1 (6 bases). The germline CDR1 and CDR2 sequences are SGHRS and YFSETQ. The CDR3 covers 16 residues. The V and J ends lost 0 bases and 2 bases respectively, with 15 bases between them. The CDR3 region is CASSLDFDRRTYEQYF. The CDR3 DNA reads TGCGCCAGCAGCTTGGACTTCGACAGGCGCACCTACGAGCAGTACTTC.

In DNA form, the CDR3 reads TGTGCCAGCTCAGAGTGGACGGCCGAAAAACTGTTTTTT. Its protein product is CASSEWTAEKLFF. The chain is built from TRBV18 and TRBJ1-4; D is unclear. The CDR3 covers 13 residues. The germline V gene has CDR1 KGHSH and CDR2 LQKENI. Trimming took off 5 bases at V and 8 bases at J, with 12 bases between the two ends.

This clonotype was detected only a few times. The chain uses TRBV27 and TRBJ1-1; 7 positions match TRBD1. Germline CDR1 reads MNHEY; CDR2 reads SMNVEV (reference sequence). This CDR3 spans 14 amino acids. With 5 bases clipped from V and 3 bases from J, the junction kept 6 bases outside the gene matches. CDR3: CASSLEGAHTEAFF. CDR3 coding DNA: TGTGCCAGCAGTCTCGAGGGGGCTCACACTGAAGCTTTCTTT.

The V call is TRBV7-9, the J call TRBJ2-7, with a weak D call TRBD1 (6 bases). This CDR3 contains 15 residues. CDR1 and CDR2 (germline): SEHNR, FQNEAQ (reference sequence). Trimming pared 3 bases from V and 4 bases from J, leaving 16 bases between. In nucleotides, the CDR3 is TGTGCCAGCAGCTTGTCTAACAGGGCAGGGTACGAGCAGTACTTC. Protein: CASSLSNRAGYEQYF.